This passage covers 26 T cell receptor beta chains from one sample sequenced in a study of Graves' ophthalmopathy and Graves' hyperthyroidism. Amplification targeted the TCR beta CDR3 regions, with RNA transcripts as the source material. HTBI-primed RT-PCR formed the first round, and a multiplex PCR formed the second. MiXCR, applied by TCRdb to the multiplex PCR reads, yields one record per CDR3 protein. The sample holds approximately 210,000 distinct CDR3 sequences; roughly 21% are singletons and the top ten take approximately 39%. The sample taken for sequencing was peripheral blood. These receptors were taken from a woman aged 50 to 65 with Graves' ophthalmopathy.

This clonotype came up a few times. The chain is built from TRBV7-2 and TRBJ2-7; the match to TRBD2 covers 8 bases. The germline CDR1 and CDR2 sequences are SGHTA and FQGNSA. J lost 9 bases, V lost 5 bases, and 12 bases had no gene match. This CDR3 region has 14 residues. The CDR3 region is CASSPGTSTTRQYF. The CDR3 coding sequence is TGTGCCAGCAGCCCCGGGACTAGTACTACGAGGCAGTACTTC.

The chain joins TRBV18 to TRBJ2-2; D may be TRBD1 (6 bases). The CDR3 length is 15 residues. With 2 bases removed from V and 3 bases from J, the gap between germline ends came to 10 bases. From germline, CDR1 is KGHSH and CDR2 LQKENI. The CDR3 region is CASSPVQGDTGELFF. The CDR3 nucleotides are TGTGCCAGCTCACCAGTACAGGGAGACACCGGGGAGCTGTTTTTT.

This clonotype occurred many times. V usage is TRBV29-1 and J usage is TRBJ2-5; D unclear. The V and J ends lost 3 bases and 5 bases respectively, with 13 bases between them. In germline, CDR1 is SQVTM, CDR2 ANQGSEA. The CDR3 covers 13 residues. CDR3 protein: CSVEANHGETQYF. CDR3 DNA sequence: TGCAGCGTTGAGGCAAACCATGGGGAGACCCAGTACTTC.

V gene TRBV27 combines with J gene TRBJ1-1; D possibly corresponds to TRBD1 (5 bases). The germline V and J ends were trimmed by 0 bases and 4 bases, with 9 bases remaining between them. The CDR3 is 14 amino acids. Germline CDR1 MNHEY, CDR2 SMNVEV (reference sequence). This CDR3 reads CASSLSRGVTEAFF. The CDR3 nucleotides are TGTGCCAGCAGTTTATCCCGGGGGGTCACTGAAGCTTTCTTT.

In this sample, this clonotype turned up many times. This chain connects TRBV6-5 to TRBJ2-7; D possibly corresponds to TRBD1 (6 bases). Germline V lookup: CDR1 MNHEY, CDR2 SVGAGI. Trimming cost V 6 bases and J 3 bases, with 15 bases left between them. The CDR3 runs 14 residues. The CDR3 protein is CASRQTGLNYEQYF. The CDR3 DNA reads as TGTGCCAGCAGACAAACAGGGCTAAACTACGAGCAGTACTTC.

This clonotype was found many times. The chain couples TRBV7-8 to TRBJ2-7; 12 bases are shared with TRBD2. This CDR3 has 18 residues. V gave up 1 base and J gave up 0 bases; unmatched junction bases: 7. Germline values: CDR1 SGHVS, CDR2 FQNEAQ. The CDR3 sequence: CASSLGTLAGGLSYEQYF. CDR3 coding DNA: TGTGCCAGCAGCTTAGGGACACTAGCGGGAGGACTCTCCTACGAGCAGTACTTC.

The chain combines TRBV4-1 with TRBJ2-5; 7 bases are a match to TRBD2. This CDR3 is 15 amino acids long. Germline V gives CDR1 MGHRA, CDR2 YSYEKL. The V and J ends lost 4 bases and 5 bases, in that order; junction bases with no gene match: 10. The CDR3 here is CASSRVGLVQETQYF. The DNA for the CDR3 is TGCGCCAGCAGCCGCGTTGGACTAGTCCAGGAGACCCAGTACTTC.

V is TRBV20-1 and J is TRBJ2-7; possible D gene TRBD1, 5 bases. V dropped 3 bases and J dropped 6 bases, with 18 bases sitting between them. In germline, CDR1 is DFQATT, CDR2 SNEGSKA (reference sequence). The CDR3 length is 14 residues. The DNA of the CDR3 is TGCAGTGCTAGGTCGACACGGACATCATCCGAGCAGTACTTC. Encoded protein: CSARSTRTSSEQYF.

This clonotype was recorded many times. The chain uses TRBV25-1 and TRBJ2-2, with 7 bases matching TRBD2. The CDR3 is made up of 14 amino acids. In germline, CDR1 is MGHDK, CDR2 SYGVNS. The trim removed 2 bases at V and 3 bases at J, leaving 0 bases unmatched. The CDR3 reads CASSESGDTGELFF. The CDR3, as DNA: TGTGCCAGCAGTGAAAGCGGGGACACCGGGGAGCTGTTTTTT.

The chain is built from TRBV19 and TRBJ2-5; TRBD2 aligns across 7 bases. Germline CDR1 is LNHDA and CDR2 is SQIVND (reference sequence). The junction had 4 bases not matched to a gene; V was cut back by 2 bases and J by 1 base. The CDR3 runs to 15 residues. In nucleotides, the CDR3 is TGTGCCAGTAGTATAAAACCGGGGGGCCAAGAGACCCAGTACTTC. Amino acid sequence: CASSIKPGGQETQYF.

Many counts were recorded for this clonotype. V usage is TRBV27 and J usage is TRBJ1-5, with 8 bases aligning to TRBD1. The V segment lost 8 bases and the J segment 3 bases; nucleotides outside the gene matches: 12. Germline loops: CDR1 MNHEY, CDR2 SMNVEV (reference sequence). The CDR3 extends over 16 amino acids. CDR3 residues: CASHRGAGGLNQPQHF. The CDR3 DNA sequence: TGTGCCAGCCATCGTGGGGCAGGGGGCCTCAATCAGCCCCAGCATTTT.

The sample holds many counts of this clonotype. The chain couples TRBV6-1 to TRBJ2-2, with D tentatively TRBD1 or TRBD2 (5 bases each). Trimming left V 7 bases short and J 4 bases short, with 13 bases between. The CDR3 is made up of 14 amino acids. Germline CDR1 MNHNS, CDR2 SASEGT. CDR3 loop: CASKGSLGTGELFF. CDR3 DNA: TGTGCCAGCAAGGGGAGTTTGGGCACCGGGGAGCTGTTTTTT.

This clonotype has more than one count but fewer than ten. The chain combines TRBV4-2 with TRBJ1-2; D is perhaps TRBD1 (6 bases). The CDR3 is 14 residues long. The V end lost 5 bases, the J end lost 7 bases, and 17 bases lay between the germline ends. The V gene's germline CDR1 is LGHNA and CDR2 YNFKEQ. CDR3 region: CASSGQTVLGGYTF. For the CDR3, the DNA is TGTGCCAGCAGCGGACAGACAGTTCTCGGTGGCTACACCTTC.

This clonotype was seen at least ten times. The V and J genes are TRBV6-5 and TRBJ2-7; D perhaps matches TRBD2 (5 bases). This CDR3 has 13 residues. Germline V CDR1 and CDR2: MNHEY, SVGAGI. V was pared by 7 bases and J by 2 bases, with 12 bases between. CDR3 bases: TGTGCCAGCAACCAGCGGAGCGCCTACGAGCAGTACTTC. Translation gives CASNQRSAYEQYF.

The J gene is TRBJ2-5, the V gene TRBV5-1; weak D call: TRBD2 (5 bases). Trimming shortened V by 0 bases and J by 4 bases, and 16 bases separated the two germline ends. The CDR3 contains 16 residues. In germline, CDR1 is SGHRS, CDR2 YFSETQ. CDR3 coding DNA: TGCGCCAGCAGCTTGGCGGTAGCGAGGAGTGGAGAGACCCAGTACTTC. Translation: CASSLAVARSGETQYF.

The sample holds many counts of this clonotype. This chain links TRBV5-1 with TRBJ2-2, with 7 bases that match TRBD1. Germline trimming cut 2 bases from V and 5 bases from J; bases unmatched to any gene: 6. CDR1 and CDR2 (germline): SGHRS, YFSETQ. This CDR3 has 15 residues. The CDR3 DNA is TGCGCCAGCAGCTTACAGGGGCGCGGGACCGGGGAGCTGTTTTTT. The encoded protein is CASSLQGRGTGELFF.

Remarks on this clonotype: One end of the junction varies from germline; a read error may be responsible. The chain links TRBV6-2 or TRBV6-3 to TRBJ2-7; 8 bases are a match to TRBD1. CDR1 MNHEY and CDR2 SVGEGT come from the germline V gene. The CDR3 spans 14 residues. This CDR3 is CASSALDRVKEQSF. The CDR3 coding sequence is TGTGCCAGCAGCGCCCTGGACAGGGTAAAAGAGCAGTCCTTC.

J is TRBJ2-7 and V is TRBV11-2; 11 nucleotides agree with TRBD1. CDR1 and CDR2 from the germline V gene are SGHAT and FQNNGV. Trimming at V came to 5 bases and at J to 3 bases, leaving 12 bases not matched to a gene. CDR3 length: 17 amino acids. The CDR3 DNA sequence: TGTGCCAGCAGCGTACAGGGGGGGACAGGGGGTGGCTACGAGCAGTACTTC. This sequence encodes CASSVQGGTGGGYEQYF.

This clonotype was found many times. The rearrangement uses TRBV6-5 and TRBJ1-5; TRBD1 matches 7 bases. The J segment lost 5 bases and the V segment lost 0 bases, leaving 7 bases of the junction unmatched. The CDR3 extends over 16 amino acids. Germline V gives CDR1 MNHEY, CDR2 SVGAGI. The CDR3 coding sequence is TGTGCCAGCAGTTACTCGAGGGGGCAGGGCCATCAGCCCCAGCATTTT. This encodes CASSYSRGQGHQPQHF.

This clonotype was picked up many times. The chain uses TRBV11-2 and TRBJ1-1; possibly TRBD1 for D (5 bases). V was pared by 2 bases and J by 1 base, with 11 bases between. Looked up from germline, CDR1 is SGHAT and CDR2 is FQNNGV. The CDR3 is 15 amino acids. The CDR3, as DNA: TGTGCCAGCAGCTTACAGGGATGGAAGAACACTGAAGCTTTCTTT. Protein product: CASSLQGWKNTEAFF.

This clonotype came up many times. The gene calls are TRBV2 and TRBJ2-2, with no clear D. The germline V gene encodes CDR1 SNHLY and CDR2 FYNNEI. This CDR3 contains 15 residues. V was pared by 0 bases and J by 10 bases, with 15 bases between. Written as DNA, the CDR3 is TGTGCCAGCAGTGAAGCGCTTCGGAGTAGGTCGGAGCTGTTTTTT. Protein sequence: CASSEALRSRSELFF.

The sample holds a few counts of this clonotype. The chain combines TRBV20-1 with TRBJ2-5; 10 bases are a match to TRBD2. There are 13 residues in the CDR3. The ends lost 7 bases at V and 1 base at J; junction bases unmatched: 3. Germline V CDR1 and CDR2: DFQATT, SNEGSKA (reference sequence). The CDR3 nucleotides are TGCAGTGGCCTAGCGGGAGCCCAAGAGACCCAGTACTTC. Protein sequence: CSGLAGAQETQYF.

This chain joins TRBV4-3 and TRBJ2-7; D may be TRBD1 (6 bases). The germline V and J ends were trimmed by 2 bases and 1 base, with 12 bases remaining between them. The CDR3 loop spans 15 amino acids. Looked up from germline, CDR1 is LGHNA and CDR2 is YSLEER. CDR3 DNA sequence: TGCGCCAGCAGCCAACACGAGGGGACATCCTACGAGCAGTACTTC. Translating it yields CASSQHEGTSYEQYF.

At least ten counts were recorded for this clonotype. The chain links TRBV10-3 to TRBJ1-2, with 7 bases identical to TRBD1. The V and J ends lost 8 bases and 0 bases, in that order; junction bases with no gene match: 3. CDR3 length: 13 residues. Per germline, CDR1 ENHRY and CDR2 SYGVKD. This CDR3 reads CAIGRGPNYGYTF. CDR3 DNA sequence: TGTGCCATCGGTAGGGGGCCTAACTATGGCTACACCTTC.

At least ten counts were recorded for this clonotype. The chain is built from TRBV7-8 and TRBJ1-6; tentatively, D is TRBD1 (5 bases). Germline lookup yields CDR1 SGHVS and CDR2 FQNEAQ. The CDR3 runs 18 residues. The V end was cut by 0 bases, the J end by 10 bases, with 22 bases between. The CDR3 protein is CASSLARLGARGKSPLHF. The DNA of the CDR3 is TGTGCCAGCAGCTTAGCGCGGTTAGGGGCGCGCGGTAAATCACCCCTCCACTTT.

There are many counts of this clonotype. The chain carries TRBV29-1 and TRBJ1-5; no clear D. Trimming stripped 4 bases from V and 4 bases from J, with 11 bases between. CDR3 length: 13 residues. Germline V CDR1 and CDR2: SQVTM, ANQGSEA. CDR3 loop: CSVGGSLNQPQHF. In DNA form, the CDR3 reads TGCAGCGTTGGCGGGTCTTTAAATCAGCCCCAGCATTTT.